What follows are 14 T cell receptor beta chains derived from one specimen sequenced in a study of T cell repertoires in cytomegalovirus infection. No antigen is known for these receptors. One entry per CDR3 protein results from TCRdb running MiXCR on the reads. The table has roughly 570,000 distinct CDR3 sequences, about 40% seen once. The starting material was cultured PBMCs, obtained from culture after CMV antigen stimulation. The receptors stem from a human donor in good health (CMV status not recorded). Some clones in this sample may be carry-over from other donors' samples.

This clonotype was seen at least ten times. This sequence joins TRBV7-2 and TRBJ2-3, with D perhaps matching TRBD1 or TRBD2 (5 bases each). The germline V and J ends were trimmed by 2 bases and 0 bases, with 12 bases remaining between them. Germline V gene lookup returns CDR1 SGHTA and CDR2 FQGNSA. The CDR3 sequence is 16 residues long. This CDR3 reads CASSLRDGRSTDTQYF. For the CDR3, the DNA is TGTGCCAGCAGCTTAAGGGACGGGCGGAGCACAGATACGCAGTATTTT.

There are a few counts of this clonotype. The rearrangement uses TRBV7-2 and TRBJ2-1; 7 bases line up with TRBD1. There are 14 residues in the CDR3. Trimming took 5 bases from V and 9 from J; bases not matched to a gene: 10. In germline, CDR1 is SGHTA, CDR2 FQGNSA. In DNA, the CDR3 is TGTGCCAGCAGCGTGTACAGGGGCGCTGGTGAGCAGTTCTTC. Translating gives CASSVYRGAGEQFF.

This sequence joins TRBV23-1 and TRBJ1-1, with 7 positions matching TRBD1. TRBV23-1 is placed among ORFs of uncertain function. The CDR3 loop spans 20 amino acids. V shed 2 bases and J 1 base; nucleotides not matched to a gene: 19. In DNA, the CDR3 is TGCGCCAGCAGTCAAACCTTCAGGGGGGGCGAGATCGCCGAGAACACTGAAGCTTTCTTT. Translating gives CASSQTFRGGEIAENTEAFF.

This clonotype occurred a few times. The chain joins TRBV28 to TRBJ1-1; 9 positions agree with TRBD1. The CDR3 runs 15 residues. Germline lookup yields CDR1 MDHEN and CDR2 SYDVKM. After removal of 4 bases from V and 3 bases from J, the junction contained 6 bases not matched to a gene. The CDR3 loop reads CASSWDREGDTEAFF. The DNA of the CDR3 is TGTGCCAGCAGTTGGGACAGGGAGGGGGACACTGAAGCTTTCTTT. Filled out from reference TRBV28 and TRBJ1-1, the complete variable domain reads DVKVTQSSRYLVKRTGEKVFLECVQDMDHENMFWYRQDPGLGLRLIYFSYDVKMKEKGDIPEGYSVSREKKERFSLILESASTNQTSMYLCASSWDREGDTEAFFGQGTRLTVV.

The rearrangement joins TRBV5-6 to TRBJ1-2; the D gene is possibly TRBD1 (6 bases). Germline-derived CDR1 and CDR2 are SGHDT and YYEEEE. V lost 4 bases and J 3 bases, leaving 16 bases between the germline ends. The CDR3 totals 15 residues. CDR3 nucleotides: TGTGCCAGCAGCCCCCATCCAGGGGTCGACTATGGCTACACCTTC. It yields the protein CASSPHPGVDYGYTF.

The V and J genes are TRBV7-8 and TRBJ2-7; D remains unclear. The germline V gene has CDR1 SGHVS and CDR2 FQNEAQ. The germline V and J ends were trimmed by 5 bases and 5 bases, with 19 bases remaining between them. The CDR3 has 15 amino acids. The CDR3 here is CASSPLASPFNEQYF. The DNA of the CDR3 is TGTGCCAGCAGCCCACTGGCTTCCCCTTTCAACGAGCAGTACTTC.

This clonotype was seen a handful of times. The CDR3 DNA sequence: TGTGCCAGCAGTCCGGGACAGGGATTCCCCGGGGAGCTGTTTTTT. Translation gives CASSPGQGFPGELFF. The chain is built from TRBV2 and TRBJ2-2; 9 nucleotides agree with TRBD1. Germline V lookup: CDR1 SNHLY, CDR2 FYNNEI. With V trimmed by 5 bases and J by 6 bases, 7 bases remained unmatched. This CDR3 is built from 15 residues.

This chain joins TRBV5-1 and TRBJ1-2, with 7 positions matching TRBD1. The germline V gene encodes CDR1 SGHRS and CDR2 YFSETQ. V was pared by 0 bases and J by 4 bases, with 3 bases of the junction left unmatched. CDR3 size: 14 residues. The CDR3 reads CASSLADRAYGYTF. CDR3 DNA sequence: TGCGCCAGCAGCTTGGCAGACAGGGCCTATGGCTACACCTTC.

The chain couples TRBV5-6 to TRBJ2-1; 7 bases are shared with TRBD2. The J segment lost 5 bases and the V segment lost 3 bases, leaving 8 bases of the junction unmatched. The length of the CDR3 is 15 residues. Germline V gene data show CDR1 as SGHDT and CDR2 as YYEEEE. The CDR3 sequence: CASSWGGGGNNEQFF. The CDR3 DNA reads TGTGCCAGCAGCTGGGGGGGAGGAGGGAACAATGAGCAGTTCTTC.

This clonotype showed up just a few times. V usage is TRBV7-2 and J usage is TRBJ1-5; no reliable D call. In germline, CDR1 is SGHTA, CDR2 FQGNSA. Between the trimmed V and J ends, which lost 1 base and 4 bases, there was a span of 5 bases. The CDR3 is 13 amino acids. The CDR3 loop reads CASSLETNQPQHF. The CDR3, as DNA: TGTGCCAGCAGCTTAGAAACAAATCAGCCCCAGCATTTT. Looking up the rest from reference TRBV7-2 and TRBJ1-5 gives the full variable domain: GAGVSQSPSNKVTEKGKDVELRCDPISGHTALYWYRQSLGQGLEFLIYFQGNSAPDKSGLPSDRFSAERTGGSVSTLTIQRTQQEDSAVYLCASSLETNQPQHFGDGTRLSIL.

The sample holds one count of this clonotype. V usage is TRBV4-2 and J usage is TRBJ2-7, with TRBD1 identical over 7 bases. V shed 3 bases, J shed 0 bases, and the junction held 5 bases outside the gene matches. The CDR3 is 15 amino acids. CDR1 and CDR2 (germline): LGHNA, YNFKEQ. In nucleotides, the CDR3 is TGTGCCAGCAGCCAGGCCGGGACAGCCTCCTACGAGCAGTACTTC. Protein product: CASSQAGTASYEQYF.

This clonotype came up a few times. This rearrangement joins TRBV7-8 to TRBJ1-5; 8 nucleotides align to TRBD1. The CDR3 covers 17 residues. From germline, CDR1 is SGHVS and CDR2 FQNEAQ. Trimming cost V 5 bases and J 1 base; bases outside gene matches: 10. The CDR3 DNA reads TGTGCCAGCAGCCAAAGTCGACAGGGGAGGAGCAATCAGCCCCAGCATTTT. It yields the protein CASSQSRQGRSNQPQHF.

The chain recombines TRBV3-1 with TRBJ1-3; D is uncertain. With 2 bases removed from V and 4 bases from J, the gap between germline ends came to 15 bases. Germline lookup yields CDR1 LGHDT and CDR2 YNNKEL (reference sequence). This CDR3 is 16 amino acids long. CDR3 in DNA: TGTGCCAGCAGCCAATACCGCGAGAACCCAGGAAACACCATATATTTT. Translated, it gives CASSQYRENPGNTIYF.

The CDR3 DNA follows: TGTGCCAGCAGCTTACAGGGGACCTCTGGAAACACCATATATTTT. Protein: CASSLQGTSGNTIYF. The J gene is TRBJ1-3, the V gene TRBV7-2, with D tentatively TRBD1 (6 bases). The V and J ends lost 2 bases and 0 bases respectively, with 8 bases between them. Per germline, CDR1 SGHTA and CDR2 FQGNSA. The CDR3 sequence is 15 residues long.